This paragraph covers one TCR beta chain sequence. Which antigen it targets is not known. No base quality information exists; no much larger clone differs at one position. Library method: 5' RACE. TCRdb shows the sequencer as Illumina HiSeq 2500. The second PCR ran for about 6 to 12 cycles and used a J-beta primer mix along with a sample-barcoded 5' primer. A unique molecular identifier was introduced onto each TCR beta cDNA molecule by a template-switch 5' adaptor carrying 12 random nucleotides. At least 3 million CDR3-containing paired-end reads were obtained from each sample. First-strand cDNA synthesis was performed from all RNA using the Mint cDNA synthesis kit, with priming by a TRBC-specific oligonucleotide. All cDNA was treated with uracil-DNA glycosylase and then went through a first 18-cycle PCR with the universal primers M1SS and BC2_uni_R. In the paper's pipeline: For normalization, 1 million high-quality reads, each with a distinct molecular identifier, were randomly selected from each sample. Reads sharing molecular identifiers were discarded rather than binned into consensus sequences. CDR3 identification, clonotype clustering and error correction used MiTCR with a Q25 quality threshold and the strictest error-elimination algorithm. A nonparametric unseen species model using Euler transformation provided a lower-bound estimate of total TCR beta diversity. Clones were called with MiXCR by TCRdb after fastp trimmed the public reads at Q25, and only in-frame beta chains were retained. Each CDR3 protein gets just one entry, which takes the most common genes and DNA from the rows behind it. These V and J calls rely on TCRdb rather than the paper's analysis. This sample holds hundreds of thousands of distinct CDR3 sequences; 56% were observed only once. The ten largest make up roughly 25% of the sample.

Trimming at the junction amounts to 0 bases on V and 5 bases on J, and the germline ends lie 9 bases apart. CDR1 and CDR2, per the germline V gene, are LGHNA and YNFKEQ. Reading from cysteine to phenylalanine, the CDR3 counts 14 amino acids. CDR3 DNA only is kept here, 42 bases in frame from base 1. This sample is part of a study of blood T cells in healthy people across ages (dated by TCRdb to between 2014 and 2016). Study-wide context: In model experiments, template switching captured about one uniquely barcoded TCR beta cDNA molecule for every two T cells. The donors were split into four age groups: young (average roughly 15 years), middle-aged (roughly 42), aged (roughly 65) and long-lived (roughly 80). Donors of different ages were randomly distributed across sequencing lanes to avoid experimental bias. Using the same blood draw, the study looked at two additional independent replicas of 1 million unique cDNA reads for two donors, one aged 18 to 30 and the other aged 80 or older. The study measured age-related changes in TCR beta repertoire diversity using deep sequencing normalized with unique cDNA molecular identifiers.

The donors were roughly 38 Caucasian individuals from Russia, aged 6 to 90 years, who were systemically healthy. Each donor gave around 9.8 milliliters of peripheral blood, collected into EDTA-treated Vacutainer tubes. PBMCs were isolated by Ficoll-Paque density-gradient centrifugation, with at least 7 million obtained per sample. Trizol reagent was used to extract total RNA from PBMCs, with at least 5.5 micrograms per sample. The percentages of naive CD45RAhigh/CD27high T cells were determined by flow cytometry on a PBMC aliquot from every donor. On the study overall, not on this receptor specifically: Estimates of total diversity based on one million sequenced T cells were considered lower bounds and underestimates. Because profiling used bulk unsorted PBMCs, naive and antigen-experienced compartments could not be compared conclusively. Donor CMV infection status was unknown, potentially confounding age-related changes in expanded clonotypes. Compared with the aged group, the long-lived group had more naive CD4+ T cells, fewer expanded clones and increased TCR diversity, a pattern suggesting age selection. The percentage of naive T cells measured by flow cytometry correlated strongly with observed TCR beta diversity. As age increased, observed TCR beta diversity per million T cells dropped in a roughly linear way, and a significant reduction was already evident by age around 41.

The source of this sequence is a man between 35 and 55 years old in good health. The sequenced material came from blood. Recombination connected TRBV4-2 to TRBJ2-3, with an unclear D gene assignment. The CDR3 sequence is CASSQDSGRDTQYF. The nucleotide sequence reads as follows: TGTGCCAGCAGCCAAGATTCAGGCAGAGATACGCAGTATTTT.